These T cell receptor beta chains were read from a single sample in a study of blood T cell repertoires in COVID-19. Clones were read by immunoSEQ multiplex PCR, and TCRdb kept only the in-frame ones, dropping some. The sample holds tens of thousands of clones, about 88% seen once. Sequenced: peripheral blood. The receptors here all came from a woman aged 55-69 years with active COVID-19. CDR3s include the opening cysteine and the closing phenylalanine or tryptophan.

TRBV6-6,TRBJ1-4,CASSYATGTANEKLFF
TRBV7-6,TRBJ2-3,CASSSVAGGFTDTQYF
TRBV3-1/TRBV3-2,TRBJ2-5,CASSQGLGGETQYF
TRBV3-1/TRBV3-2,TRBJ2-5,CASSQEGGKTQYF
TRBV6-1,TRBJ1-2,CASSEERVDWGYTF
TRBV19,TRBJ1-6,CASTVDRSSYNSPLHF
TRBV7-6,TRBJ2-1,CASRPTGTSGYNEQFF
TRBV9,TRBJ1-2,CASSAGLLYGYTF
TRBV6-1,TRBJ1-2,CASSELRGVSYGYTF
TRBV11-3,TRBJ2-1,CASSLPAGDEQFF
TRBV25-1,TRBJ1-1,CASSETAMNTEAFF
TRBV7-2,TRBJ1-1,CASSLRPQGDTEAFF
TRBV12-3/TRBV12-4,TRBJ1-1,CASSQGARTEAFF
TRBV5-8,TRBJ2-1,CASSLRGTGMGNEQFF
TRBV12-3/TRBV12-4,TRBJ1-1,CASSKNTNTEAFF
TRBV19,TRBJ2-7,CASSIDPLAGGPSYEQYF
TRBV10-2,TRBJ2-1,CASSGRGTGASEQFF
TRBV5-1,TRBJ2-5,CASSPTGGVETQYF
TRBV6-5,TRBJ1-2,CASSEGNTGGYGYTF
TRBV21-1,TRBJ1-5,CASSNRHRDYLQPQHF
TRBV5-5,TRBJ1-2,CASSLSRIYGYTF
TRBV3-1/TRBV3-2,TRBJ1-5,CASSQGANQPQHF
TRBV2,TRBJ2-1,CASTRLAGYNEQFF
TRBV9,TRBJ2-3,CASSVGSSGGITDTQYF
TRBV6-5,TRBJ2-3,CASVADNTDTQYF
TRBV9,TRBJ2-1,CASSVEDSSYNEQFF
TRBV29-1,TRBJ1-1,CSVDVGNPSGASAFF
TRBV7-3,TRBJ2-5,CASSLTGAGGETQYF
TRBV6-5,TRBJ1-2,CASIWDRGSYGYTF
TRBV10-3,TRBJ1-4,CAISGTGHNEKLFF
TRBV5-1,TRBJ2-3,CASSSGGGLAADTQYF
TRBV2,TRBJ1-2,CASKIQGLYGYTF
TRBV5-4,TRBJ1-1,CASSSRDRGNTEAFF
TRBV9,TRBJ1-2,CASSVATGSRGYTF
TRBV5-1,TRBJ2-3,CASSLGLAGGTDTQYF
TRBV5-4,TRBJ1-6,CASSLEPGSYNSPLHF
TRBV18,TRBJ1-5,CASSPGTGVQPQHF
TRBV19,TRBJ2-7,CASSILYGYEQYF
TRBV2,TRBJ1-5,CASSESTTNQPQHF
TRBV27,TRBJ2-2,CASFRGGELFF
TRBV3-1/TRBV3-2,TRBJ1-1,CASSQDTAGAFF
TRBV5-6,TRBJ2-3,CASSSQGAGTQYF
TRBV10-3,TRBJ2-1,CAISIRGGAYNEQFF
TRBV5-1,TRBJ2-7,CASSYRSQGAIYEQYF
TRBV5-1,TRBJ1-6,CASRTGTGWSPLHF
TRBV6-5,TRBJ1-1,CASSYPRGTFF
TRBV5-1,TRBJ2-2,CASSLGLAGEPGELFF
TRBV7-9,TRBJ2-7,CASSLSGGLAPYEQYF
TRBV10-1,TRBJ2-7,CASSPSGDSREQYF
TRBV10-3,TRBJ2-7,CAISESTGGKLYEQYF
TRBV15,TRBJ2-7,CATSGGGGVGGEQYF
TRBV7-3,TRBJ2-3,CASRKKTGGRDTQYF
TRBV7-9,TRBJ1-3,CASSLELGQGIRNTIYF
TRBV3-1/TRBV3-2,TRBJ2-7,CASNRGAGADYEQYF
TRBV5-7,TRBJ1-2,CASSLNRTYGYTF
TRBV3-1/TRBV3-2,TRBJ2-3,CASSRRALAGGPGTDTQYF
TRBV4-2,TRBJ2-3,CASSQDGAGGPYSTDTQYF
TRBV2,TRBJ2-7,CASSVGLAGGSGYEQYF
TRBV6-5,TRBJ2-1,CASSTSTGSYNEQFF